The clone carrying this T cell receptor beta chain has only one observation. These data are taken from a study of brain metastases from non-small cell lung cancer. This CDR3 is built from 15 residues. The germline V and J ends were trimmed by 3 bases and 1 base, with 10 bases remaining between them. Germline V CDR1 and CDR2: SGHRS, YFSETQ. Profiled with immunoSEQ multiplex PCR; TCRdb holds only in-frame clones, not every one. Seen here are 4,900 or so clones, about 74% observed once, and the top ten hold over 6%. This chain joins TRBV5-1 and TRBJ2-2; D may be TRBD1 (5 bases). This receptor was taken from a donor aged 40 or over with non-small cell lung cancer. Specimen: primary lung tumor tissue. In DNA form, the CDR3 reads TGCGCCAGCAGCTCAGGTACAGGGAACACCGGGGAGCTGTTTTTT. Protein sequence: CASSSGTGNTGELFF.